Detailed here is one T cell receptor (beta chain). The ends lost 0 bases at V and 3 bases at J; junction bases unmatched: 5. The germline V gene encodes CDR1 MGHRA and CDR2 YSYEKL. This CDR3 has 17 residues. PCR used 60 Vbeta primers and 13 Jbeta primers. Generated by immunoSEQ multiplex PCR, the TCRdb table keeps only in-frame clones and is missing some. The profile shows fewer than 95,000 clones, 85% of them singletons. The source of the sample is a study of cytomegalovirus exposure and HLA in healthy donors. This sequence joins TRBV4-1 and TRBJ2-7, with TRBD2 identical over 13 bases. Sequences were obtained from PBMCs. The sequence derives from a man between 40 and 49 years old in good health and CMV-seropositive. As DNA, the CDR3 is TGCGCCAGCAGCCAAGATTCGACTAGCGGGAGGATCTACGAGCAGTACTTC. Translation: CASSQDSTSGRIYEQYF.